The 27 T cell receptor beta chains presented below share a single source sample, sequenced in a study of T-cell reconstitution after alpha-beta-depleted transplantation in children. Construction of the TCRbeta library involved unique molecular identifiers. TCRdb ran MiXCR on the PCR reads and lists one entry per CDR3 protein. The table lists around 90,000 distinct CDR3 sequences, 15% to 19% of them singletons, with around a fifth in the top ten. The sequencing here drew on PBMCs, mostly from graft donor cells, taken 180 days after TCRalphabeta/CD19-depleted stem cell transplant. These receptors were taken from a male patient between 2 and 10 years old who had a stem cell transplant for acute lymphoblastic leukemia, so the T cells may come from the graft donor.

This clonotype showed up just a few times. The CDR3 reads CASSQAGGFNYGYTF. CDR3 DNA: TGCGCCAGCAGCCAAGCGGGGGGTTTTAACTATGGCTACACCTTC. V and J are TRBV4-1 and TRBJ1-2; weak D call: TRBD1 (5 bases). CDR1 MGHRA and CDR2 YSYEKL come from the germline V gene. Trimming left V 1 base short and J 1 base short, with 10 bases between. The CDR3 has 15 amino acids.

In its sample, this clonotype was seen a few times. This rearrangement joins TRBV7-8 to TRBJ2-7; D might be TRBD1 (5 bases). The germline V gene has CDR1 SGHVS and CDR2 FQNEAQ. V lost 6 bases and J lost 6, with 15 bases in between. CDR3 length equals 13 residues. The CDR3 spells CASSYQGTGEQYF. CDR3 bases: TGTGCCAGCAGTTATCAGGGTACTGGCGAGCAGTACTTC.

The chain has TRBV12-3 or TRBV12-4 and TRBJ1-5; D call uncertain. Trimming shortened V by 4 bases and J by 9 bases, and 13 bases separated the two germline ends. CDR3 size: 13 residues. The CDR3 coding sequence is TGTGCCAGCAGTTGGGAGGGCTTGGGGCCCCAGCATTTT. Translation gives CASSWEGLGPQHF.

This clonotype has at least ten counts. The chain joins TRBV5-1 to TRBJ2-2, with TRBD1 identical over 8 bases. Germline V gene data show CDR1 as SGHRS and CDR2 as YFSETQ. J lost 0 bases, V lost 1 base, and 8 bases had no gene match. The CDR3 totals 18 residues. CDR3 DNA sequence: TGCGCCAGCAGCTTGAAATTCCCAGGGGGCGCGAACACCGGGGAGCTGTTTTTT. This gives the protein CASSLKFPGGANTGELFF.

This clonotype was observed a handful of times. V usage is TRBV20-1 and J usage is TRBJ2-3, with 16 nucleotides matching TRBD2. The CDR3 is 18 amino acids. Looked up from germline, CDR1 is DFQATT and CDR2 is SNEGSKA (reference sequence). V lost 3 bases to trimming and J lost 2 bases; unmatched junction nucleotides: 8. Written as DNA, the CDR3 is TGCAGTGCTAGGCTCCCGGGACTAGCGGGGGGGCTCACAGATACGCAGTATTTT. Its protein product is CSARLPGLAGGLTDTQYF.

About this clonotype itself: The CDR3 carries no conserved terminal phenylalanine or tryptophan, so it likely arises from a read error. The DNA is omitted, as the CDR3 cannot be located on it reliably, and the CDR3 follows TCRdb's listing. The gene calls are TRBV29-1 and TRBJ1-1. A total of 9 residues make up the CDR3, ends included. Per germline, CDR1 SQVTM and CDR2 ANQGSEA. CDR3 amino acids: CSVRESDHG.

The chain carries TRBV3-1 and TRBJ2-1; either TRBD1 or TRBD2 may fit D (6 bases each). This CDR3 has 15 residues. V was clipped by 4 bases and J by 9 bases, with 19 bases between them. The germline V gene encodes CDR1 LGHDT and CDR2 YNNKEL (reference sequence). This CDR3 reads CASSPSPLEGGEQFF. In DNA, the CDR3 is TGTGCCAGCAGCCCCTCCCCACTAGAGGGGGGTGAGCAGTTCTTC.

The chain links TRBV2 to TRBJ2-2, with a weak D call TRBD2 (6 bases). V shed 9 bases and J shed 8 bases, with 16 bases lying between them. The CDR3 has 13 amino acids. Germline V gene data show CDR1 as SNHLY and CDR2 as FYNNEI. CDR3: CASPNRTTGELFF. DNA of the CDR3: TGTGCCAGTCCCAATCGGACTACAGGGGAGCTGTTTTTT.

The chain couples TRBV20-1 to TRBJ1-3; D perhaps matches TRBD1 (5 bases). This CDR3 contains 15 residues. Trimming shortened V by 1 base and J by 0 bases, and 10 bases separated the two germline ends. Germline loops: CDR1 DFQATT, CDR2 SNEGSKA (reference sequence). The CDR3 here is CSARGAGHSGNTIYF. The CDR3 DNA reads as TGCAGTGCTAGAGGTGCAGGGCACTCTGGAAACACCATATATTTT.

The chain joins TRBV5-1 to TRBJ2-1; 9 positions agree with TRBD2. Germline CDR1 SGHRS, CDR2 YFSETQ. The CDR3 totals 14 residues. V dropped 5 bases and J dropped 4; count of bases not matched to a gene: 4. The CDR3 loop reads CASSRLAEYNEQFF. For the CDR3, the DNA is TGCGCCAGCAGTAGACTAGCGGAGTACAATGAGCAGTTCTTC.

Only a few counts were recorded for this clonotype. V usage is TRBV6-2 or TRBV6-3 and J usage is TRBJ1-1; a possible D gene is TRBD1 (5 bases). V lost 1 base and J 7 bases, leaving 13 bases between the germline ends. The CDR3 has 14 residues. The germline gives CDR1 MNHEY, CDR2 SVGEGT. The CDR3 region is CASSYFGTHNEAFF. The DNA for the CDR3 is TGTGCCAGCAGTTACTTCGGGACCCATAATGAAGCTTTCTTT.

CDR3 sequence: CSARDWRGSNQPQHF. CDR3 DNA sequence: TGCAGTGCTAGAGACTGGCGGGGTAGCAATCAGCCCCAGCATTTT. This chain joins TRBV20-1 and TRBJ1-5; D remains unclear. The CDR3 loop spans 15 amino acids. Looked up from germline, CDR1 is DFQATT and CDR2 is SNEGSKA (reference sequence). V lost 0 bases and J lost 0, with 9 bases in between.

The chain carries TRBV11-2 and TRBJ2-7, with unresolved D. This CDR3 contains 14 residues. Germline V gives CDR1 SGHAT, CDR2 FQNNGV. The V end was cut by 3 bases, the J end by 5 bases, with 14 bases between. The CDR3 region is CASSLGNIGNEQYF. The CDR3 DNA follows: TGTGCCAGCAGCTTGGGGAATATAGGGAACGAGCAGTACTTC.

The sample holds a few counts of this clonotype. The rearrangement uses TRBV5-1 and TRBJ2-3; D might be TRBD1 or TRBD2, each matching 5 bases. The germline V gene encodes CDR1 SGHRS and CDR2 YFSETQ. The CDR3 is made up of 16 amino acids. Trimming pared 1 base from V and 1 base from J, leaving 13 bases between. CDR3 in DNA: TGCGCCAGCAGCTTGCGAGGGGTGGTTGGCACAGATACGCAGTATTTT. It codes for CASSLRGVVGTDTQYF.

A few counts support this clonotype. V and J are TRBV5-1 and TRBJ2-1; D possibly corresponds to TRBD1 (6 bases). The germline V and J ends were trimmed by 4 bases and 5 bases, with 19 bases remaining between them. Germline V CDR1 and CDR2: SGHRS, YFSETQ. The CDR3 length is 16 residues. The CDR3 here is CASSAPQGMMDNEQFF. The CDR3, as DNA: TGCGCCAGCAGCGCTCCACAGGGAATGATGGACAATGAGCAGTTCTTC.

In this sample, this clonotype turned up a few times. The chain couples TRBV15 to TRBJ2-5; either TRBD1 or TRBD2 may fit D (6 bases each). CDR3 length equals 14 residues. V was cut by 2 bases and J by 7 bases, with 14 bases left in between. CDR1 is LNHNV, CDR2 YYDKDF, per germline (reference sequence). Here the CDR3 DNA reads TGTGCCACCAGCAGATCAGACAGGCGGGGGACCCAGTACTTC. The encoded protein is CATSRSDRRGTQYF.

As to this clonotype: Germline and junction disagree at one end, which may indicate a read error. This chain uses TRBV15 with TRBJ2-5, with 10 bases matching TRBD2. Germline CDR1 and CDR2: LNHNV and YYDKDF (reference sequence). This CDR3 comprises 16 residues. Here the CDR3 DNA reads TGTGCCGCCAGCAGAGAAGCAGCGGGGGGGCAAGAGACCCAGTACTTC. It encodes CAASREAAGGQETQYF.

This clonotype was found a few times. J is TRBJ2-1 and V is TRBV29-1; 10 bases agree with TRBD2. CDR1 is SQVTM, CDR2 ANQGSEA, per germline. V lost 7 bases, J lost 6 bases, and 12 bases stayed unmatched. This CDR3 region has 15 residues. CDR3 region: CSAGSGTSDPNEQFF. In DNA form, the CDR3 reads TGCAGCGCCGGGTCGGGGACTAGCGACCCCAATGAGCAGTTCTTC.

The chain is built from TRBV20-1 and TRBJ1-6, with no clear D. Germline V gene lookup returns CDR1 DFQATT and CDR2 SNEGSKA (reference sequence). V was pared by 7 bases and J by 0 bases, with 13 bases between. The CDR3 covers 15 residues. The CDR3 DNA follows: TGCAGTGTAGTTCCGATTACCTCCTATAATTCACCCCTCCACTTT. Its protein is CSVVPITSYNSPLHF.

The chain has TRBV3-1 and TRBJ2-1, with D maybe TRBD2 (5 bases). V lost 5 bases, J lost 9 bases, and 11 bases lay in between. Germline V lookup: CDR1 LGHDT, CDR2 YNNKEL (reference sequence). The CDR3 is 12 amino acids. CDR3 sequence reads: CASSSGIVEQFF. CDR3 coding DNA: TGTGCCAGCAGCTCCGGGATCGTTGAGCAGTTCTTC.

Only a few counts were recorded for this clonotype. V gene TRBV6-1 combines with J gene TRBJ2-5; D perhaps matches TRBD2 (6 bases). CDR1 MNHNS and CDR2 SASEGT come from the germline V gene. Trimming cost V 7 bases and J 3 bases, with 15 bases left between them. CDR3 length equals 14 residues. This CDR3 reads CASMGTQREETQYF. CDR3 DNA: TGTGCCAGCATGGGGACTCAGAGGGAAGAGACCCAGTACTTC.

This clonotype was seen a few times. The V and J genes are TRBV7-2 and TRBJ1-1; tentative D call: TRBD1 (5 bases). This CDR3 is built from 17 residues. V lost 6 bases, J lost 2 bases, and 22 bases lay in between. Germline V gives CDR1 SGHTA, CDR2 FQGNSA. The CDR3 nucleotides are TGTGCCAGCAGGAAACAGGCGGGTGCGGGGATAAACACTGAAGCTTTCTTT. As protein: CASRKQAGAGINTEAFF.

The CDR3 region has the DNA TGTGCCAGCAGTTATCTTGACGGGTACTACGAGCAGTACTTC. Translation gives CASSYLDGYYEQYF. The chain links TRBV6-2 or TRBV6-3 to TRBJ2-7; unclear D gene. This CDR3 spans 14 amino acids. The V end lost 3 bases, the J end lost 3 bases, and 12 bases lay between the germline ends. Germline V CDR1 and CDR2: MNHEY, SVGEGT.

This clonotype was picked up many times. The gene calls are TRBV20-1 and TRBJ1-6; no clear D. There are 15 residues in the CDR3. The germline V gene has CDR1 DFQATT and CDR2 SNEGSKA (reference sequence). Trimming removed 5 bases at V and 7 bases at J, with 18 bases between. In DNA, the CDR3 is TGCAGTGCTCCCCTTTGGGCTGGGTCCAATTCACCCCTCCACTTT. Its protein product is CSAPLWAGSNSPLHF.

This chain uses TRBV6-5 with TRBJ1-1; 7 bases match TRBD1. The V gene's germline CDR1 is MNHEY and CDR2 SVGAGI. CDR3 size: 12 residues. With V trimmed by 8 bases and J by 5 bases, 5 bases remained unmatched. CDR3 in DNA: TGTGCCAGCGGGAACAGGGGTACTGAAGCTTTCTTT. This codes for CASGNRGTEAFF.

This clonotype has just a few counts. The J gene is TRBJ1-5, the V gene TRBV18, with 8 nucleotides matching TRBD1. The CDR3 has 15 amino acids. Germline CDR1 reads KGHSH; CDR2 reads LQKENI. V dropped 5 bases and J dropped 3; count of bases not matched to a gene: 6. CDR3 sequence (DNA): TGTGCCAGCTCAGGACAGGGACGCCCCAATCAGCCCCAGCATTTT. Its protein product is CASSGQGRPNQPQHF. The full variable domain, in which reference TRBV18 and TRBJ1-5 provide the parts outside the CDR3, is NAGVMQNPRHLVRRRGQEARLRCSPMKGHSHVYWYRQLPEEGLKFMVYLQKENIIDESGMPKERFSAEFPKEGPSILRIQQVVRGDSAAYFCASSGQGRPNQPQHFGDGTRLSIL.

The chain couples TRBV11-2 to TRBJ2-7, with TRBD1 matching 9 bases. Germline trimming cut 2 bases from V and 3 bases from J; bases unmatched to any gene: 17. The length of the CDR3 is 19 residues. Germline CDR1 SGHAT, CDR2 FQNNGV. In nucleotides, the CDR3 is TGTGCCAGCAGCTTATACCGGGACAGGGTGTATGGGGCCTACTACGAGCAGTACTTC. Translation gives CASSLYRDRVYGAYYEQYF.